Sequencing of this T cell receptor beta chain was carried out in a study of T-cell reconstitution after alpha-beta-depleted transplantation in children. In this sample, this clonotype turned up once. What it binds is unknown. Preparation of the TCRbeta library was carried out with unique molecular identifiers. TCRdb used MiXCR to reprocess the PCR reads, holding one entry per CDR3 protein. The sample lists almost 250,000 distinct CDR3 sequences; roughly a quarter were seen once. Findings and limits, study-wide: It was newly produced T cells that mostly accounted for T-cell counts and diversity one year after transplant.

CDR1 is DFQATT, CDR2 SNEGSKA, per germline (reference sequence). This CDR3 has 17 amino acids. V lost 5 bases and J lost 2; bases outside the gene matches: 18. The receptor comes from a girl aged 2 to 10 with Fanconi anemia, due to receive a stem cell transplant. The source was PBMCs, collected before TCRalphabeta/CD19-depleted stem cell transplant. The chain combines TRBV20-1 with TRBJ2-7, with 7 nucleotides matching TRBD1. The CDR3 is CSAVSRDSPGVTYEQYF. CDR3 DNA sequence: TGCAGTGCTGTATCCCGGGACAGCCCTGGAGTAACCTACGAGCAGTACTTC.